This T cell receptor (beta chain) appears in the sequencing data of a study of T cell responses to AZD1222 COVID-19 vaccine. Study-wide points: Spike-specific TCR breadth and depth both grew after two AZD1222 doses. Recipients of AZD1222 seropositive at baseline numbered only five or six.

The CDR3 is 14 amino acids. After removal of 5 bases from V and 4 bases from J, the junction contained 6 bases not matched to a gene. From germline, CDR1 is SGHNT and CDR2 YYREEE (reference sequence). The data were produced by immunoSEQ multiplex PCR, yet TCRdb's version contains in-frame clones alone and is incomplete. The data hold some 100,000 clones, with 87% observed a single time. Turning to this clone: What it recognizes is unknown.

The starting material was peripheral blood, obtained on day 0 of AZD1222 vaccination. The J gene is TRBJ2-3, the V gene TRBV5-4, with 8 bases aligning to TRBD2. This clonotype originated in an adult in good health. CDR3 loop: CASRALAGSDTQYF. CDR3 in DNA: TGTGCCAGCAGGGCCCTAGCGGGCTCAGATACGCAGTATTTT.